This TCR beta chain was identified during a study of neurological immune-mediated disorders. TCRdb ran MiXCR on the 5' RACE reads and lists one entry per CDR3 protein. The sample shows around 100,000 distinct CDR3 sequences, 10% to 11% of them seen only once. Germline V gene data show CDR1 as SGHDN and CDR2 as FVKESK. V shed 6 bases, J shed 3 bases, and the junction held 7 bases outside the gene matches. The CDR3 is 15 amino acids. The sample's time point: longitudinal time-point 3. In its sample, this clonotype was seen many times. Sequencing used PBMCs. The TCR originated in a female donor with HTLV-1-associated myelopathy (HAM/TSP). The chain carries TRBV14 and TRBJ2-3; TRBD2 matches at 9 bases. In DNA form, the CDR3 reads TGTGCCAGCAGGTCGCTAGCGGGGATTACAGATACGCAGTATTTT. Its protein is CASRSLAGITDTQYF.